The clone carrying this T cell receptor (beta chain) was detected once. What it binds is unknown. At deep level, the assay was performed. Only in-frame clones appear in the TCRdb table, and some are missing; sequencing was by immunoSEQ multiplex PCR. This table has some 450,000 clones, around 77% appearing once. These data belong to a study of shared clonotypes between healthy human individuals. Overall study findings and caveats: Sampling covered blood only; tissue repertoires likely differ.

Each of the donors was a healthy adult who was HIV-negative and had not had a recent acute infection or vaccination. In unsorted samples, genomic DNA was obtained using about 90 million PBMCs. Germline-derived CDR1 and CDR2 are LGHNA and YNFKEQ. V was shortened by 4 bases and J by 5 bases, with 9 bases between the two germline ends. The length of the CDR3 is 12 residues. The receptor was derived from a woman aged 40 to 49 in good health. Some clones in this sample may be carry-over from other donors' samples. The V gene is TRBV4-2, the J gene TRBJ2-7, with no clear D. The specimen was PBMCs. The CDR3 DNA reads TGTGCCAGCAGCCCAGGTCACGACGAGCAGTACTTC. Translating gives CASSPGHDEQYF.